This T cell receptor (beta chain) was observed in a study of T cell repertoires in cytomegalovirus infection. V lost 0 bases to trimming and J lost 2 bases; unmatched junction nucleotides: 4. Germline-derived CDR1 and CDR2 are SGHVS and FNYEAQ. The CDR3 consists of 15 residues. Each CDR3 protein gets one entry after TCRdb re-called the reads with MiXCR. The table includes about 180,000 distinct CDR3 sequences, about a sixth detected once. The J gene is TRBJ2-7, the V gene TRBV7-6, with 7 bases lining up with TRBD1. Material for sequencing was CD8+ T cells from PBMCs. This sequence originates from a human donor in good health (CMV status not recorded). Some clones in this sample may be carry-over from other donors' samples. CDR3 sequence reads: CASSLASQGAYEQYF. CDR3 sequence (DNA): TGTGCCAGCAGCTTAGCAAGCCAGGGGGCCTACGAGCAGTACTTC.